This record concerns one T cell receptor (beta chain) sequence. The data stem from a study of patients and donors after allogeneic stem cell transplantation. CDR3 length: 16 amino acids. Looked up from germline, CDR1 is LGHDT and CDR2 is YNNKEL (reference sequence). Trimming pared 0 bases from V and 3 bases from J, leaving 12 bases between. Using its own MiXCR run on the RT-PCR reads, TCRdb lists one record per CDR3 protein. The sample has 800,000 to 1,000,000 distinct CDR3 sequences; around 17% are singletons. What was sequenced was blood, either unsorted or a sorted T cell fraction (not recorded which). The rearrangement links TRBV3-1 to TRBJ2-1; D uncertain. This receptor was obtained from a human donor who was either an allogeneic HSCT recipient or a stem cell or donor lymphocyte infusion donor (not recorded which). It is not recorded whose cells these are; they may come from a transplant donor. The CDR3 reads CASSQDLAVGYNEQFF. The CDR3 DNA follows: TGTGCCAGCAGCCAAGATCTCGCGGTTGGCTACAATGAGCAGTTCTTC.